Below are 13 T cell receptor beta chains sequenced from a single sample in a study of blood T cell repertoires in COVID-19. Only in-frame clones appear in the TCRdb table, and some are missing; sequencing was by immunoSEQ multiplex PCR. The sample gives more than 350,000 clones, approximately 87% of which show up once; 10% is in the top ten. Sequencing was carried out using peripheral blood. The receptors shown here come from a woman younger than 45 with COVID-19, enrolled during active disease.

This clone was found once. The chain carries TRBV24-1 and TRBJ2-3; 7 nucleotides match TRBD2. Germline CDR1 is KGHDR and CDR2 is SFDVKD. This CDR3 comprises 13 residues. V gave up 11 bases and J gave up 4 bases; unmatched junction bases: 8. CDR3 DNA sequence: TGTGCCAGTTCGAGGGCGGGAGCAGATACGCAGTATTTT. This gives the protein CASSRAGADTQYF.

This chain connects TRBV12-5 to TRBJ2-5; the match to TRBD2 covers 7 bases. The CDR3 runs 13 residues. Germline trimming cut 6 bases from V and 5 bases from J; bases unmatched to any gene: 6. CDR1 LGHNT and CDR2 FRNRAP come from the germline V gene. The CDR3 coding sequence is TGTGCTAGTGGCCTCGGACTAGGCGAGACCCAGTACTTC. Residues: CASGLGLGETQYF.

This clone has just one count. This chain links TRBV11-2 with TRBJ1-5; 8 bases align to TRBD1. V was pared by 2 bases and J by 6 bases, with 6 bases of the junction left unmatched. CDR3 length equals 15 residues. The germline CDR1 and CDR2 sequences are SGHAT and FQNNGV. CDR3 bases: TGTGCCAGCAGCTTAAGGGCCGGGACAGGTCAGCCCCAGCATTTT. Amino acids: CASSLRAGTGQPQHF.

This clone was seen once. This rearrangement joins TRBV14 to TRBJ2-7; D is possibly TRBD1 (6 bases). Germline-derived CDR1 and CDR2 are SGHDN and FVKESK. V lost 4 bases and J 0 bases, leaving 13 bases between the germline ends. The CDR3 totals 15 residues. Written as DNA, the CDR3 is TGTGCCAGCAGCCTCCAGGAAGGGGGCTCCTACGAGCAGTACTTC. As protein: CASSLQEGGSYEQYF. Full variable domain (outside the CDR3, taken from reference TRBV14 and TRBJ2-7): EAGVTQFPSHSVIEKGQTVTLRCDPISGHDNLYWYRRVMGKEIKFLLHFVKESKQDESGMPNNRFLAERTGGTYSTLKVQPAELEDSGVYFCASSLQEGGSYEQYFGPGTRLTVT.

The chain employs TRBV12-3 or TRBV12-4 and TRBJ2-1, with a tentative D call TRBD2 (6 bases). The CDR3 contains 13 residues. Trimming left V 8 bases short and J 4 bases short, with 12 bases between. As DNA, the CDR3 is TGTGCCAGCGCGGCTAGCGATTACAATGAGCAGTTCTTC. Residues: CASAASDYNEQFF.

V usage is TRBV29-1 and J usage is TRBJ2-7, with a tentative D call TRBD2 (6 bases). Germline assignment: CDR1 SQVTM and CDR2 ANQGSEA. The V gene lost 5 bases and the J gene lost 0 bases, with 23 bases spanning the gap. The CDR3 is made up of 17 amino acids. For the CDR3, the DNA is TGCAGCGTTACCGATCCATCCGCGGGGAAGAGCTCCTACGAGCAGTACTTC. Encoded protein: CSVTDPSAGKSSYEQYF.

The CDR3 sequence: CASSQDRRVTGELFF. The CDR3 nucleotides are TGTGCCAGCAGCCAAGATAGGAGGGTCACCGGGGAGCTGTTTTTT. The gene calls are TRBV3-1 (or the pseudogene TRBV3-2) and TRBJ2-2; TRBD2 might be the D (6 bases). The CDR3 loop spans 15 amino acids. In germline, CDR1 is LGHDT, CDR2 YNNKEL (reference sequence). Trimming took 0 bases from V and 4 from J, leaving 9 bases between them.

The chain recombines TRBV5-4 with TRBJ2-2; weak D call: TRBD2 (5 bases). The CDR3 is 14 residues long. Germline-derived CDR1 and CDR2 are SGHNT and YYREEE (reference sequence). Trimming removed 4 bases at V and 1 base at J, with 8 bases between. The CDR3 sequence is CASSPGGNTGELFF. In DNA form, the CDR3 reads TGTGCCAGCAGCCCAGGAGGGAACACCGGGGAGCTGTTTTTT. The full variable domain, with the rest looked up from reference TRBV5-4 and TRBJ2-2, is ETGVTQSPTHLIKTRGQQVTLRCSSQSGHNTVSWYQQALGQGPQFIFQYYREEENGRGNFPPRFSGLQFPNYSSELNVNALELDDSALYLCASSPGGNTGELFFGEGSRLTVL.

The chain joins TRBV25-1 to TRBJ1-1; D may be TRBD1 (6 bases). This CDR3 has 13 residues. The germline V gene has CDR1 MGHDK and CDR2 SYGVNS. The CDR3: CASLGGGDTEAFF. CDR3 nucleotide sequence: TGTGCTTCCTTAGGGGGAGGGGACACTGAAGCTTTCTTT.

V is TRBV5-1 and J is TRBJ2-7; 7 bases are shared with TRBD1. The germline V gene encodes CDR1 SGHRS and CDR2 YFSETQ. V shed 4 bases and J 0 bases; nucleotides not matched to a gene: 4. The CDR3 is 14 amino acids. The CDR3 DNA reads TGCGCCAGCAGCGCAGGGGGTATCTCCTACGAGCAGTACTTC. It yields the protein CASSAGGISYEQYF. The entire variable domain, with the rest obtained from reference TRBV5-1 and TRBJ2-7, is as follows: KAGVTQTPRYLIKTRGQQVTLSCSPISGHRSVSWYQQTPGQGLQFLFEYFSETQRNKGNFPGRFSGRQFSNSRSEMNVSTLELGDSALYLCASSAGGISYEQYFGPGTRLTVT.

The J gene is TRBJ2-7, the V gene TRBV5-4; D is possibly TRBD1 (6 bases). The germline V gene has CDR1 SGHNT and CDR2 YYREEE (reference sequence). The CDR3 runs to 15 residues. The germline V and J ends were trimmed by 0 bases and 3 bases, with 13 bases remaining between them. For the CDR3, the DNA is TGTGCCAGCAGCTTGGACAGGGCCCTAAACTACGAGCAGTACTTC. Protein sequence: CASSLDRALNYEQYF.

This sequence joins TRBV5-4 and TRBJ2-5; tentatively, D is TRBD2 (5 bases). V gave up 1 base and J gave up 5 bases, with 9 bases separating them. This CDR3 region has 13 residues. In germline, CDR1 is SGHNT, CDR2 YYREEE (reference sequence). This CDR3 is CASSLWTGETQYF. CDR3 nucleotide sequence: TGTGCCAGCAGCTTGTGGACTGGGGAGACCCAGTACTTC. The complete variable domain, with remaining parts taken from reference TRBV5-4 and TRBJ2-5, reads ETGVTQSPTHLIKTRGQQVTLRCSSQSGHNTVSWYQQALGQGPQFIFQYYREEENGRGNFPPRFSGLQFPNYSSELNVNALELDDSALYLCASSLWTGETQYFGPGTRLLVL.

The chain joins TRBV19 to TRBJ2-3; possibly TRBD2 for D (6 bases). The CDR3 has 14 residues. Germline loops: CDR1 LNHDA, CDR2 SQIVND (reference sequence). V shed 6 bases and J shed 3 bases, with 13 bases lying between them. DNA for the CDR3: TGTGCCAGTAGCGGGGGATTAGGGACAGATACGCAGTATTTT. Its translation: CASSGGLGTDTQYF.